Listed here are 29 T cell receptor beta chains from one sample, sequenced in a study of long-term antiretroviral therapy in people with HIV. Sequencing relied on immunoSEQ assay v3.0, run at survey level. Method: immunoSEQ multiplex PCR; TCRdb's copy keeps in-frame clones and lacks some. The data contain 25,000 to 35,000 clones, roughly 90% of them singletons. The material was unsorted PBMCs, obtained 1.8 years after starting antiretroviral therapy. The receptors were sampled from a woman in her late teens or twenties with HIV.

In nucleotides, the CDR3 is TGTGCCAGCAGCGAACCACTAGCGGGAGGGGACGGGGGGCAGTTCTTC. It specifies CASSEPLAGGDGGQFF. This sequence joins TRBV9 and TRBJ2-1; TRBD2 aligns across 13 bases. Germline CDR1 is SGDLS and CDR2 is YYNGEE. J was trimmed by 12 bases and V by 3 bases; bases with no gene match: 12. The CDR3 has 16 amino acids.

The chain recombines TRBV15 with TRBJ2-3, with 14 bases that match TRBD2. The trim removed 6 bases at V and 5 bases at J, leaving 4 bases unmatched. This CDR3 comprises 15 residues. CDR1 LNHNV and CDR2 YYDKDF come from the germline V gene (reference sequence). The CDR3 DNA is TGTGCCACCAGTGGGACTAGCGGGAGAGGAGATACGCAGTATTTT. Protein: CATSGTSGRGDTQYF.

The chain couples TRBV4-3 to TRBJ2-2; D is unclear. The CDR3 contains 9 residues. Germline lookup yields CDR1 LGHNA and CDR2 YSLEER. Trimming pared 11 bases from V and 7 bases from J, leaving 5 bases between. CDR3 DNA sequence: TGCGCCGTCAACGGGGAGCTGTTTTTT. The encoded protein is CAVNGELFF.

The genes are TRBV10-3 and TRBJ1-2; 8 nucleotides match TRBD1. Germline CDR1 and CDR2: ENHRY and SYGVKD. The trim removed 1 base at V and 7 bases at J, leaving 11 bases unmatched. The CDR3 contains 16 residues. The DNA of the CDR3 is TGTGCCATCAGTGAGTTGGACAGGGTAACTATGGCTGGCTACACCTTC. Its protein is CAISELDRVTMAGYTF.

The chain carries TRBV9 and TRBJ2-2; 7 nucleotides match TRBD1. Trimming removed 7 bases from V and 2 bases from J; junction bases left unmatched: 14. CDR3 size: 17 residues. CDR1 is SGDLS and CDR2 is YYNGEE in the germline V gene. CDR3 in amino acids: CASRPQSGQSNTGELFF. The CDR3 region has the DNA TGTGCCAGCCGCCCCCAGTCGGGACAGAGCAACACCGGGGAGCTGTTTTTT.

The chain employs TRBV7-8 and TRBJ2-1; a possible D gene is TRBD1 (5 bases). V was cut by 5 bases and J by 10 bases, with 15 bases left in between. Germline values: CDR1 SGHVS, CDR2 FQNEAQ. CDR3 length equals 13 residues. CDR3 region: CASSPRTPREQFF. CDR3 DNA: TGTGCCAGCAGCCCTAGGACACCCCGAGAGCAGTTCTTC. The full variable domain, rest sourced from reference TRBV7-8 and TRBJ2-1, is GAGVSQSPRYKVAKRGQDVALRCDPISGHVSLFWYQQALGQGPEFLTYFQNEAQLDKSGLPSDRFFAERPEGSVSTLKIQRTQQEDSAVYLCASSPRTPREQFFGPGTRLTVL.

The chain employs TRBV4-3 and TRBJ1-1, with D maybe TRBD1 (5 bases). The CDR3 extends over 19 amino acids. Trimming removed 0 bases from V and 0 bases from J, with 20 bases in between. Per the germline V gene, CDR1 is LGHNA and CDR2 is YSLEER. This chain's CDR3 is CASSQDSGRDPLLNTEAFF. CDR3 coding DNA: TGCGCCAGCAGCCAAGATTCGGGGCGGGACCCTTTATTGAACACTGAAGCTTTCTTT.

In its sample, this clone was seen once. This sequence joins TRBV27 and TRBJ2-5, with D hard to call. The CDR3 has 14 amino acids. V lost 4 bases and J 1 base, leaving 10 bases between the germline ends. In germline, CDR1 is MNHEY, CDR2 SMNVEV (reference sequence). Written as DNA, the CDR3 is TGTGCCAGCAGTTATGCCGGGCTCCAAGAGACCCAGTACTTC. Translated, it gives CASSYAGLQETQYF.

The chain is built from TRBV7-2 and TRBJ1-2, with 8 bases fitting TRBD1. CDR1 SGHTA and CDR2 FQGNSA come from the germline V gene. Losses at the gene ends were 5 bases for V and 7 bases for J; bases not matched to a gene: 12. CDR3 size: 15 residues. CDR3: CASSHRRQGSSGYTF. The CDR3 DNA reads as TGTGCCAGCAGCCACCGAAGACAGGGGAGTTCTGGCTACACCTTC.

This chain links TRBV28 with TRBJ2-7, with 7 positions matching TRBD2. The V gene end was trimmed by 7 bases and the J gene end by 1 base; junction bases not matched to a gene: 4. The CDR3 runs 13 residues. Per the germline V gene, CDR1 is MDHEN and CDR2 is SYDVKM. The CDR3 bases are TGTGCCAGCAAGAAGCGGGGATCCTACGAGCAGTACTTC. This encodes CASKKRGSYEQYF.

The chain carries TRBV10-3 and TRBJ2-7; 11 bases line up with TRBD2. CDR3 length: 16 residues. Germline V gene data show CDR1 as ENHRY and CDR2 as SYGVKD. V shed 6 bases, J shed 1 base, and the junction held 8 bases outside the gene matches. CDR3 sequence (DNA): TGTGCCATCAGATTCTCTACTAGCGGGAGTTCCTACGAGCAGTACTTC. Translated, it gives CAIRFSTSGSSYEQYF.

The chain joins TRBV7-9 to TRBJ1-1; 10 nucleotides agree with TRBD1. CDR3 length equals 17 residues. CDR1 is SEHNR, CDR2 FQNEAQ, per germline (reference sequence). V dropped 5 bases and J dropped 5; count of bases not matched to a gene: 14. CDR3 coding DNA: TGTGCCAGCAGCCCCGTCGGGGGGACAGGGGATCGAACTGAAGCTTTCTTT. Translating it yields CASSPVGGTGDRTEAFF. The whole variable domain, remainder taken from reference TRBV7-9 and TRBJ1-1, is DTGVSQNPRHKITKRGQNVTFRCDPISEHNRLYWYRQTLGQGPEFLTYFQNEAQLEKSRLLSDRFSAERPKGSFSTLEIQRTEQGDSAMYLCASSPVGGTGDRTEAFFGQGTRLTVV.

V is TRBV4-3 and J is TRBJ2-2; D unclear. In germline, CDR1 is LGHNA, CDR2 YSLEER. The CDR3 consists of 14 residues. V shed 1 base and J shed 7 bases, with 10 bases lying between them. The CDR3 loop reads CASSQGTYIGELFF. CDR3 DNA: TGCGCCAGCAGCCAAGGAACCTACATCGGGGAGCTGTTTTTT.

In DNA form, the CDR3 reads TGTGCCAGCTCACCACAGGGTCGGAACACTGAAGCTTTCTTT. As protein: CASSPQGRNTEAFF. V gene TRBV18 combines with J gene TRBJ1-1; no reliable D call. Germline CDR1 KGHSH, CDR2 LQKENI. Trimming took off 1 base at V and 1 base at J, with 7 bases between the two ends. The CDR3 spans 14 residues.

The rearrangement uses TRBV9 and TRBJ1-2, with D tentatively TRBD1 (5 bases). Trimming cost V 4 bases and J 2 bases, with 15 bases left between them. This CDR3 comprises 15 residues. Germline V gene sequence: CDR1 SGDLS, CDR2 YYNGEE. The CDR3, as DNA: TGTGCCAGCAGCCATCCCCAGGGCTCCAACTATGGCTACACCTTC. This sequence encodes CASSHPQGSNYGYTF.

A single count supports this clone. The rearrangement joins TRBV7-9 to TRBJ2-3; D remains ambiguous. CDR3 size: 13 residues. Germline assignment: CDR1 SEHNR and CDR2 FQNEAQ (reference sequence). The V and J ends lost 5 bases and 0 bases respectively, with 6 bases between them. The CDR3 region has the DNA TGTGCCAGCAGCCCGGACAGCACAGATACGCAGTATTTT. This encodes CASSPDSTDTQYF.

The chain is built from TRBV2 and TRBJ1-2, with a weak D call TRBD1 (5 bases). From germline, CDR1 is SNHLY and CDR2 FYNNEI. The CDR3 length is 12 residues. V was clipped by 7 bases and J by 5 bases, with 11 bases between them. In DNA, the CDR3 is TGTGCCAGCACTTTTGGGGGATATGGCTACACCTTC. Its protein product is CASTFGGYGYTF.

The chain joins TRBV19 to TRBJ2-2; 9 bases map to TRBD2. Per germline, CDR1 LNHDA and CDR2 SQIVND (reference sequence). The length of the CDR3 is 15 residues. Trimming removed 8 bases from V and 3 bases from J; junction bases left unmatched: 7. As DNA, the CDR3 is TGTGCCAGTCCCCAGGAGCGGGAGGACACCGGGGAGCTGTTTTTT. It codes for CASPQEREDTGELFF.

The chain is built from TRBV19 and TRBJ1-1; tentatively, D is TRBD1 (6 bases). V shed 6 bases and J shed 4 bases, with 15 bases lying between them. This CDR3 is built from 14 residues. The germline V gene encodes CDR1 LNHDA and CDR2 SQIVND (reference sequence). Here the CDR3 reads CASSLTGQVTEAFF. CDR3 DNA sequence: TGTGCCAGTAGCCTGACAGGTCAAGTCACTGAAGCTTTCTTT.

Written as DNA, the CDR3 is TGTGCCAGCAGCTTGGGGACGCAGGACCTTAGGGCGCAGTTCTTC. This translates into CASSLGTQDLRAQFF. The chain is built from TRBV11-1 and TRBJ2-1; D may correspond to TRBD1 or TRBD2 (5 bases each). Trimming removed 3 bases from V and 12 bases from J, with 21 bases in between. Germline V gives CDR1 SGHAT, CDR2 FQDESV (reference sequence). This CDR3 is built from 15 residues.

The CDR3 DNA sequence: TGTGCCAGCAGTTTCGAGGGGACACCGACTTATGGCTACACCTTC. This codes for CASSFEGTPTYGYTF. This sequence joins TRBV27 and TRBJ1-2; D is perhaps TRBD1 (6 bases). Germline CDR1 reads MNHEY; CDR2 reads SMNVEV (reference sequence). The CDR3 is 15 residues long. V lost 3 bases, J lost 5 bases, and 16 bases lay in between.

This chain links TRBV6-5 with TRBJ2-3; D is perhaps TRBD2 (6 bases). CDR3 size: 16 residues. Looked up from germline, CDR1 is MNHEY and CDR2 is SVGAGI. V lost 0 bases and J lost 1, with 11 bases in between. CDR3 amino acids: CASSYSMGGGTDTQYF. The DNA for the CDR3 is TGTGCCAGCAGTTACTCGATGGGGGGAGGCACAGATACGCAGTATTTT.

The chain is built from TRBV6-6 and TRBJ2-7, with D possibly being TRBD2 (5 bases). The V gene lost 8 bases and the J gene lost 3 bases, with 8 bases spanning the gap. Germline CDR1 MNHNY, CDR2 SVGAGI (reference sequence). The CDR3 has 11 residues. The CDR3 spells CASEGGYEQYF. The DNA of the CDR3 is TGTGCCAGCGAGGGCGGCTACGAGCAGTACTTC.

The gene calls are TRBV7-9 and TRBJ1-2; no clear D. This CDR3 is built from 13 residues. Per the germline V gene, CDR1 is SEHNR and CDR2 is FQNEAQ (reference sequence). The ends were cut back, 3 bases at V and 5 bases at J, with 10 bases in the middle. The CDR3 nucleotides read TGTGCCAGCAGCTTGTACAAAGGGTATGGCTACACCTTC. Translation: CASSLYKGYGYTF. Together with reference TRBV7-9 and TRBJ1-2, the CDR3 gives the full variable domain: DTGVSQNPRHKITKRGQNVTFRCDPISEHNRLYWYRQTLGQGPEFLTYFQNEAQLEKSRLLSDRFSAERPKGSFSTLEIQRTEQGDSAMYLCASSLYKGYGYTFGSGTRLTVV.

The gene calls are TRBV6-6 and TRBJ2-7; 9 bases match TRBD1. Per germline, CDR1 MNHNY and CDR2 SVGAGI (reference sequence). V gave up 6 bases and J gave up 2 bases; unmatched junction bases: 8. The CDR3 is 15 residues long. The CDR3 protein is CASRSGQGRTYEQYF. CDR3 coding DNA: TGTGCCAGCAGAAGCGGACAGGGGAGGACCTACGAGCAGTACTTC.

The chain employs TRBV10-3 and TRBJ1-1, with TRBD1 identical over 10 bases. The junction had 5 bases not matched to a gene; V was cut back by 4 bases and J by 6 bases. Germline assignment: CDR1 ENHRY and CDR2 SYGVKD. The CDR3 is 14 amino acids. The CDR3 sequence is CAISGGTGDPEAFF. The CDR3 nucleotides are TGTGCCATCAGTGGGGGGACAGGGGACCCTGAAGCTTTCTTT.

The sample holds one count of this clone. This chain connects TRBV28 to TRBJ2-1; the D gene could be TRBD1 or TRBD2 (6 bases each). Per the germline V gene, CDR1 is MDHEN and CDR2 is SYDVKM. With 5 bases removed from V and 8 bases from J, the gap between germline ends came to 16 bases. The CDR3 contains 14 residues. The CDR3 nucleotides read TGTGCCAGCAGTAGACGGGGGCTGACCTATGAGCAGTTCTTC. This translates into CASSRRGLTYEQFF. The full variable domain, in which reference TRBV28 and TRBJ2-1 provide the parts outside the CDR3, is DVKVTQSSRYLVKRTGEKVFLECVQDMDHENMFWYRQDPGLGLRLIYFSYDVKMKEKGDIPEGYSVSREKKERFSLILESASTNQTSMYLCASSRRGLTYEQFFGPGTRLTVL.

This chain joins TRBV6-6 and TRBJ1-2; a possible D gene is TRBD1 (6 bases). The V end lost 6 bases, the J end lost 7 bases, and 9 bases lay between the germline ends. Germline V gene sequence: CDR1 MNHNY, CDR2 SVGAGI (reference sequence). This CDR3 comprises 11 residues. Here the CDR3 reads CASRTGGGYTF. CDR3 sequence (DNA): TGTGCCAGCAGGACAGGAGGTGGCTACACCTTC.

The chain recombines TRBV5-1 with TRBJ1-2; 9 bases fit TRBD1. The germline CDR1 and CDR2 sequences are SGHRS and YFSETQ. The V gene end was trimmed by 0 bases and the J gene end by 8 bases; junction bases not matched to a gene: 2. This CDR3 is built from 13 residues. The CDR3 DNA reads as TGCGCCAGCAGCTTGGGGACAGGGGTCGGCTACACCTTC. Protein sequence: CASSLGTGVGYTF. The whole variable domain, remainder taken from reference TRBV5-1 and TRBJ1-2, is KAGVTQTPRYLIKTRGQQVTLSCSPISGHRSVSWYQQTPGQGLQFLFEYFSETQRNKGNFPGRFSGRQFSNSRSEMNVSTLELGDSALYLCASSLGTGVGYTFGSGTRLTVV.